These 8 T cell receptor beta chains were all obtained from the same sample, sequenced in a study of shared clonotypes between healthy human individuals. The data were produced by immunoSEQ multiplex PCR, yet TCRdb's version contains in-frame clones alone and is incomplete. The sample shows 550,000 to 800,000 clones, 74% of them seen only once. Input material: memory CD4+ T cells sorted from blood. Sample subset: CD45RA-negative fraction. The source is a woman aged 25 to 45 in good health.

The chain employs TRBV29-1 and TRBJ2-7, with D possibly being TRBD1 (5 bases). Per germline, CDR1 SQVTM and CDR2 ANQGSEA. The CDR3 is 13 residues long. The V and J ends lost 5 bases and 7 bases respectively, with 18 bases between them. Here the CDR3 reads CSVKGVRVGEQYF. CDR3 in DNA: TGCAGCGTTAAGGGCGTCAGGGTGGGGGAGCAGTACTTC.

The table lists this clone with a count of one. In the same sample, other DNA sequences code for this CDR3. The rearrangement uses TRBV10-3 and TRBJ2-1, with 12 positions matching TRBD2. CDR3 length: 15 amino acids. V lost 3 bases and J lost 7; bases outside the gene matches: 4. Germline V lookup: CDR1 ENHRY, CDR2 SYGVKD. The CDR3 loop reads CAISDSSGRANEQFF. In DNA form, the CDR3 reads TGTGCCATCAGTGATTCTAGCGGGAGGGCGAATGAGCAGTTCTTC.

V is TRBV12-5 and J is TRBJ2-7; TRBD2 aligns across 11 bases. The CDR3 is 17 residues long. The germline CDR1 and CDR2 sequences are LGHNT and FRNRAP. Trimming at V came to 0 bases and at J to 3 bases, leaving 7 bases not matched to a gene. The CDR3 nucleotides read TGTGCTAGTGGTTTGGTACATTTAGGACTAGCGGGCTACGAGCAGTACTTC. As protein: CASGLVHLGLAGYEQYF.

In nucleotides, the CDR3 is TGTGCCAGCATTCATAGGGGAGGTTTTGGAAACACCATATATTTT. It codes for CASIHRGGFGNTIYF. The chain is built from TRBV28 and TRBJ1-3, with TRBD1 as a possible D gene (5 bases). CDR3 length: 15 amino acids. V was shortened by 7 bases and J by 3 bases, with 16 bases between the two germline ends. Germline values: CDR1 MDHEN, CDR2 SYDVKM.

The chain has TRBV28 and TRBJ2-3; TRBD1 matches at 7 bases. The CDR3 sequence is 15 residues long. Germline loops: CDR1 MDHEN, CDR2 SYDVKM. V lost 3 bases, J lost 3 bases, and 6 bases stayed unmatched. The CDR3 protein is CASSFYRGATDTQYF. DNA for the CDR3: TGTGCCAGCAGTTTCTACAGGGGCGCGACAGATACGCAGTATTTT.

Points on this clone: Other DNA sequences in the same sample also yield this CDR3. This chain links TRBV6-1 with TRBJ2-5, with 8 bases identical to TRBD2. V trimming: 6 bases; J trimming: 3 bases; junction bases outside the gene matches: 3. CDR1 MNHNS and CDR2 SASEGT come from the germline V gene. The length of the CDR3 is 13 residues. The CDR3 region is CASSPAGEETQYF. The CDR3 region has the DNA TGTGCCAGCAGCCCAGCGGGGGAAGAGACCCAGTACTTC.

J is TRBJ2-5 and V is TRBV7-3; the D gene is possibly TRBD1 (5 bases). Germline loops: CDR1 SGHTA, CDR2 FQGTGA. CDR3 length equals 10 residues. Trimming stripped 10 bases from V and 5 bases from J, with 8 bases between. DNA for the CDR3: TGTGCCACGCCAGGGGAGACCCAGTACTTC. Its translation: CATPGETQYF.

V gene TRBV27 combines with J gene TRBJ2-2; D unclear. Germline lookup yields CDR1 MNHEY and CDR2 SMNVEV (reference sequence). V gave up 5 bases and J gave up 4 bases, with 14 bases separating them. The CDR3 totals 15 residues. CDR3 residues: CASSPLKGTTGELFF. The CDR3 DNA reads as TGTGCCAGCAGTCCCCTAAAGGGTACCACCGGGGAGCTGTTTTTT.